Presented here are 4 T cell receptor beta chains from one specimen sequenced in a study of blood T cell repertoires in COVID-19. The protocol was immunoSEQ multiplex PCR, while the TCRdb copy is restricted to in-frame clones and leaves out a portion. This table has approximately 350,000 clones, roughly nine tenths appearing once. Sequenced: peripheral blood. These receptors all stem from a woman between 25 and 40 years old with COVID-19, enrolled during active disease.

This clone was recorded only once. The gene calls are TRBV11-2 and TRBJ1-1; D is possibly TRBD1 (5 bases). CDR3 length equals 15 residues. V gave up 4 bases and J gave up 4 bases, with 16 bases separating them. Per germline, CDR1 SGHAT and CDR2 FQNNGV. The CDR3 sequence: CASSSQTDTVTEAFF. The CDR3 DNA sequence: TGTGCCAGCAGCTCACAGACAGATACGGTCACTGAAGCTTTCTTT.

V and J are TRBV15 and TRBJ2-3; D uncertain. V lost 0 bases and J lost 2, with 12 bases in between. Germline V gene sequence: CDR1 LNHNV, CDR2 YYDKDF (reference sequence). The CDR3 is 16 residues long. CDR3 coding DNA: TGTGCCACCAGCAGAGAGGGCAACCTCTTCACAGATACGCAGTATTTT. Amino acids: CATSREGNLFTDTQYF.

This chain links TRBV24-1 with TRBJ2-3; D possibly corresponds to TRBD2 (6 bases). CDR1 KGHDR and CDR2 SFDVKD come from the germline V gene. With 9 bases removed from V and 2 bases from J, the gap between germline ends came to 8 bases. The CDR3 loop spans 12 amino acids. The CDR3 DNA follows: TGTGCCACCGGAGGGGCCACAGATACGCAGTATTTT. Translated, it gives CATGGATDTQYF.

V is TRBV11-3 and J is TRBJ2-6, with D perhaps matching TRBD2 (5 bases). The V end lost 5 bases, the J end lost 3 bases, and 14 bases lay between the germline ends. This CDR3 spans 16 amino acids. The V gene's germline CDR1 is SGHNT and CDR2 YENEEA. CDR3 sequence (DNA): TGTGCCAGCAGCCTGGTCCGGGGAAGTGGGGCCAACGTCCTGACTTTC. Translating gives CASSLVRGSGANVLTF.